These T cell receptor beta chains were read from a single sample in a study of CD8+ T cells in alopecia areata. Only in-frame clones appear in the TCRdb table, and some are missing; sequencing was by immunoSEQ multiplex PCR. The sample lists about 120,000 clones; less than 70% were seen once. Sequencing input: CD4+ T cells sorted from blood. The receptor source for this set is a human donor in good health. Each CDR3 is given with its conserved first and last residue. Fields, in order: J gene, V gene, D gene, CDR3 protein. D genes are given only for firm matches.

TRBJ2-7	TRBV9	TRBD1	CASSDGTVPYEQYF
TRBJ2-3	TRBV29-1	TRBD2	CSVRGLAGVTDTQYF
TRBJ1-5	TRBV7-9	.	CASSFITRGKQPQHF
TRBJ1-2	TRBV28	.	CASSQSQGYYGYTF
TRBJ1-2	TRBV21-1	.	CASSKWGYGYTF
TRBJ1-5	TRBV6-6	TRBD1	CASTGTGRSQPQHF
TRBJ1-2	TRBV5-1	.	CASSLRMDYGYTF
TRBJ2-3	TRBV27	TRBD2	CASSPRTSGGTDTQYF
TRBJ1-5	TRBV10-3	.	CAIKASLNQPQHF
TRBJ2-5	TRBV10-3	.	CAISDATGFQETQYF
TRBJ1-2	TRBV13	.	CASSGGFDGYTF
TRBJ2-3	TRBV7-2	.	CASSKGGQGPTDTQYF
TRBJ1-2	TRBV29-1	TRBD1	CSVEARPTGGYGYTF
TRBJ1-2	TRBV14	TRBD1	CASSQETGFGYTF
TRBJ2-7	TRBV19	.	CASSISMGPEHEQYF
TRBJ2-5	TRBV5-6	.	CASSSDSQTQYF
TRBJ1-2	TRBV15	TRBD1	CATSRGTGGQLSGGYTF
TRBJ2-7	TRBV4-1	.	CASRLNGAHEQYF
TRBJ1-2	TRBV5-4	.	CASSLQSTDYGYTF
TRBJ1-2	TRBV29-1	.	CSASDSGYGYTF
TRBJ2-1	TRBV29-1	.	CSVERITGEQFF
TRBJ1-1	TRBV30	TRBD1	CAWMTGGAQAFF
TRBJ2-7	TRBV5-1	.	CASSLMADPYEQYF
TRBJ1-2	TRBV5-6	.	CASSSRDFYGYTF
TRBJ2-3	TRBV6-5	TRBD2	CASSYGGGSSTDTQYF
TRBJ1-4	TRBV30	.	CAGTRVNEKLFF
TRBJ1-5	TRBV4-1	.	CASSQVLGNIGGEPQHF
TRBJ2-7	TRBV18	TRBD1	CASSPGQGADEQYF
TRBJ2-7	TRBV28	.	CASSFSSPYEQYF
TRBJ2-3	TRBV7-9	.	CASTSTAGAADTQYF
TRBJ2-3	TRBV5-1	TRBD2	CASSLPAGGDTDTQYF
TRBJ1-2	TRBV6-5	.	CATHPGNYGYTF
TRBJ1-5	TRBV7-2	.	CASSLLFQPQHF
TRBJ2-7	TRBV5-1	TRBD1	CASSPQGQGTSYEQYF
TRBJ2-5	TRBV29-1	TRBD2	CSVTSGGIIETQYF
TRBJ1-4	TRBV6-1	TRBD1	CASSDAARGGEKLFF
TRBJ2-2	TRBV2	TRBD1	CASSVGQGVNTGELFF
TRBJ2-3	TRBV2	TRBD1	CASTRGGTGADTQYF
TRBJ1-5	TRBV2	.	CASSGPGGNQPQHF
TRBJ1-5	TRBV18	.	CASSPQAVNQPQHF
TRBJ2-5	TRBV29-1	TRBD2	CSVRPGLRETQYF
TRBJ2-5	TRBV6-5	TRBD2	CAPAGRPQETQYF
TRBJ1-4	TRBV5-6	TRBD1	CASSADRGEKLFF
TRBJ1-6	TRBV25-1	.	CASSEYGSPLHF
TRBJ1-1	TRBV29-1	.	CSVEGGLGTEAFF
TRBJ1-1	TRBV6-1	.	CASLAGRSTEAFF
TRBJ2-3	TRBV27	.	CASSRERSTDTQYF
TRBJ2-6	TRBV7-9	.	CAIGSGANVLTF
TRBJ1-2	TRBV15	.	CATSRDLSNYGYTF
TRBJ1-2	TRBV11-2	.	CASSLGGGYTF
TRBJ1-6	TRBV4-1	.	CASSQGGGGPPSSPLHF
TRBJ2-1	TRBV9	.	CASSVGLGNEQFF
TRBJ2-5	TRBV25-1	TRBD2	CASRTSAETQYF
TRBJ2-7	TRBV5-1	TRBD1	CASSLLVYGGQGVEQYF
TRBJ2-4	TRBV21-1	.	CASSKEEGGLAKNIQYF
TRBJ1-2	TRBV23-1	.	CASSHPGTPNYGYTF
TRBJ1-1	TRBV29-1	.	CSVSGFATTIEAFF
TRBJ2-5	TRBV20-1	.	CSAMEETQYF
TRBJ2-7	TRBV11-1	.	CASRSRDGDEQYF